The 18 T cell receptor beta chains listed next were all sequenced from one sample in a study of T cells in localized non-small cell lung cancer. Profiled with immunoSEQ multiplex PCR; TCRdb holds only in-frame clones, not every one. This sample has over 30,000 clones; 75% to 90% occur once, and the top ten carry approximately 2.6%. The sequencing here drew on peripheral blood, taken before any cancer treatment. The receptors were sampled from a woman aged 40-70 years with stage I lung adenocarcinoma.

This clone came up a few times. The DNA of the CDR3 is TGCGCCAGCAGTCAAAAGGGCCCAGACTACCGAGGGGCCGGGGAGCTGTTTTTT. Translating gives CASSQKGPDYRGAGELFF. The V call is TRBV23-1, the J call TRBJ2-2, with D perhaps TRBD1 or TRBD2 (5 bases each). TRBV23-1 is sorted into the ORF group, with uncertain function. The CDR3 runs to 18 residues. V lost 2 bases to trimming and J lost 6 bases, with 22 bases between them.

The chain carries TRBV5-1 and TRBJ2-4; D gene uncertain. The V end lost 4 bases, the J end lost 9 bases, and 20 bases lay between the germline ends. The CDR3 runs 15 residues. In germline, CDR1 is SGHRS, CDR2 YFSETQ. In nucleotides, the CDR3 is TGCGCCAGCAGCCGTGGACCCTCGGAAGATGGCATTCAGTACTTC. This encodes CASSRGPSEDGIQYF. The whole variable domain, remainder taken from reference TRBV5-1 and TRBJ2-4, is KAGVTQTPRYLIKTRGQQVTLSCSPISGHRSVSWYQQTPGQGLQFLFEYFSETQRNKGNFPGRFSGRQFSNSRSEMNVSTLELGDSALYLCASSRGPSEDGIQYFGAGTRLSVL.

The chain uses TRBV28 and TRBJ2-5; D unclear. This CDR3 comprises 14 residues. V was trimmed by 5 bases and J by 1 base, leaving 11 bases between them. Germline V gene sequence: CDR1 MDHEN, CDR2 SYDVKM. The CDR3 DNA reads TGTGCCAGCAGTCGAGACTCAATCCAAGAGACCCAGTACTTC. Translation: CASSRDSIQETQYF.

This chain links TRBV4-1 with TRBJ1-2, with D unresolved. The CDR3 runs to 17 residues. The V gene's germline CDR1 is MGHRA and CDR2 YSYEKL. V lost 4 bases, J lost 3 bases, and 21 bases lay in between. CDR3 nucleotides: TGCGCCAGCAGCCTCCGACATGGTGGAGTGGAAGACTATGGCTACACCTTC. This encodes CASSLRHGGVEDYGYTF.

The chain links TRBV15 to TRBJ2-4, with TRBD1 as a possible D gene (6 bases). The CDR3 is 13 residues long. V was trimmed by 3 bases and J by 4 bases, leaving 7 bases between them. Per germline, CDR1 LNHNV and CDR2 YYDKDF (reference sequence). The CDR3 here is CATSSGQKNIQYF. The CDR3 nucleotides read TGTGCCACCAGCAGTGGACAGAAAAACATTCAGTACTTC.

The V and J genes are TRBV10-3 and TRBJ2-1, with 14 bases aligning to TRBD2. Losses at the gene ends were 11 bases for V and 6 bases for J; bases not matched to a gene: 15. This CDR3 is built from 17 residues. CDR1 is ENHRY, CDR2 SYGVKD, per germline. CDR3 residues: CAHRAGPGTSGSNEQFF. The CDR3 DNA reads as TGTGCCCACAGGGCGGGACCCGGGACTAGCGGGAGCAATGAGCAGTTCTTC.

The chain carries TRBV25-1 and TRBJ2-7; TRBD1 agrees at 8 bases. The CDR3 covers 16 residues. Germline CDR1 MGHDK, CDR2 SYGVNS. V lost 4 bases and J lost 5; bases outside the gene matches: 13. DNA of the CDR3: TGTGCCAGCAGTGGTGGGACAGGACACCTTGTGCACGAGCAGTACTTC. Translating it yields CASSGGTGHLVHEQYF.

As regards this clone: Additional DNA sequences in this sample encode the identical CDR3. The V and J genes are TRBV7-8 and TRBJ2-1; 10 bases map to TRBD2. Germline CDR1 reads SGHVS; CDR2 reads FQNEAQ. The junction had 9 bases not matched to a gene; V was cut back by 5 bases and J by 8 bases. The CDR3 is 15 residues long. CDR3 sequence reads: CASSLRLAGDYEQFF. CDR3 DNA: TGTGCCAGCAGCCTTAGGCTAGCGGGAGATTATGAGCAGTTCTTC.

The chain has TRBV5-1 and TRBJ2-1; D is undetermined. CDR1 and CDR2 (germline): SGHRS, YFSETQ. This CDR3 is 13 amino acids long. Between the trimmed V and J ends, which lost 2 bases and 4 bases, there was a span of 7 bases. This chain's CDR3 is CASSLGLYNEQFF. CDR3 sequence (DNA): TGCGCCAGCAGCTTAGGGCTTTACAATGAGCAGTTCTTC.

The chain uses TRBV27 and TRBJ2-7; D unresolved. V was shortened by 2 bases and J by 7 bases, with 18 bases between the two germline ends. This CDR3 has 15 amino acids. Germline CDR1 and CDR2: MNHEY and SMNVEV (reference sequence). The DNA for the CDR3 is TGTGCCAGCAGTTTAAGTAAGAGGTCGGCGCGGGAGCAGTACTTC. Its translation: CASSLSKRSAREQYF.

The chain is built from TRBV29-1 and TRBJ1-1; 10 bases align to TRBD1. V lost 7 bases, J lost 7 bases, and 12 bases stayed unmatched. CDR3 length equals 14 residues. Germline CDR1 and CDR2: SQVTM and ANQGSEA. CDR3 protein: CSGGTGDLYGEAFF. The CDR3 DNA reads TGCAGCGGGGGGACAGGGGATCTTTATGGTGAAGCTTTCTTT.

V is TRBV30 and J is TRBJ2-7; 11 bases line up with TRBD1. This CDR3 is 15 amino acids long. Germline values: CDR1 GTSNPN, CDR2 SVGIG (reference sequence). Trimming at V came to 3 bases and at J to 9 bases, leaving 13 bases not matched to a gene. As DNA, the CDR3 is TGTGCCTGGAGGCGGGACAGGGGGGCCGGGGGCGGGCAGTACTTC. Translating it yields CAWRRDRGAGGGQYF.

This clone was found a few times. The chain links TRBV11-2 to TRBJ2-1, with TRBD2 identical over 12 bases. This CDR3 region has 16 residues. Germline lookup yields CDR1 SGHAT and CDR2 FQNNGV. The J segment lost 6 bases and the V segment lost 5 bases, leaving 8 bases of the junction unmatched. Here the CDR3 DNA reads TGTGCCAGCAGCCCTGGACTAGCGGGGTCCCCCAATGAGCAGTTCTTC. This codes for CASSPGLAGSPNEQFF.

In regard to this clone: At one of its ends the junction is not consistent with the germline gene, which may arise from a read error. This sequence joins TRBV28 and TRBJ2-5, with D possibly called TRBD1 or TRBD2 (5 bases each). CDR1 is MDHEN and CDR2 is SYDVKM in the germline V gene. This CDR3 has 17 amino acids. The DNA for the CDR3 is TGTGCCAGCAGTTCTCAAGGTGGGGGTAAAAGTCGAGAGGCCCAGTACTTC. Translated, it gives CASSSQGGGKSREAQYF.

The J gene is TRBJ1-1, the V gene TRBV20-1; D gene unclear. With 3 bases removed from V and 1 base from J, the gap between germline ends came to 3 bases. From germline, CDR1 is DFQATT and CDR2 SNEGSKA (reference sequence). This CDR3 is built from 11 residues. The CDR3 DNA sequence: TGCAGTGCTAGGGAGAACACTGAAGCTTTCTTT. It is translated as CSARENTEAFF.

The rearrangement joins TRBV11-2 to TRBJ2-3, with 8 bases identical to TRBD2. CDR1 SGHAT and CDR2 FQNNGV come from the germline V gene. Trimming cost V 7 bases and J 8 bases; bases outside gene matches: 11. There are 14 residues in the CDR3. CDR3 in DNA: TGTGCCAGCACCCTCTCTGGGACTAGTAGTACGCAGTATTTT. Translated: CASTLSGTSSTQYF.

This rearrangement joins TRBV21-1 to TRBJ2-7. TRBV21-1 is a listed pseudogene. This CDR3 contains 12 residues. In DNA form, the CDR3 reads TGTGCCAGCCCCGATTCCTCCTACGAGCAGTACTTC. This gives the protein CASPDSSYEQYF.

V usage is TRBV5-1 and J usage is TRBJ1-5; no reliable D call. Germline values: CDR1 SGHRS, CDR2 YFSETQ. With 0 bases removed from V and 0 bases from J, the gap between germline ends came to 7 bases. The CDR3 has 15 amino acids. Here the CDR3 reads CASSLGGYSNQPQHF. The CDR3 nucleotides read TGCGCCAGCAGCTTGGGAGGTTATAGCAATCAGCCCCAGCATTTT. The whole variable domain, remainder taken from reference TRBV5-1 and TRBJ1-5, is KAGVTQTPRYLIKTRGQQVTLSCSPISGHRSVSWYQQTPGQGLQFLFEYFSETQRNKGNFPGRFSGRQFSNSRSEMNVSTLELGDSALYLCASSLGGYSNQPQHFGDGTRLSIL.